This T cell receptor beta chain was obtained from a study of T cell responses to AZD1222 COVID-19 vaccine. Broader study findings: Among AZD1222 vaccinees, only 5 to 7 were seropositive at baseline. Spike-specific TCR repertoires showed rising breadth and depth after two AZD1222 doses.

Here immunoSEQ multiplex PCR was the method, and the copy in TCRdb shows in-frame clones only, minus some. Of roughly 140,000 clones listed, more than 75% are singletons. In the case of this clone: Its antigen is not known.

Trimming cost V 3 bases and J 9 bases, with 24 bases left between them. CDR1 and CDR2 from the germline V gene are DFQATT and SNEGSKA (reference sequence). This CDR3 is 17 amino acids long. The chain combines TRBV20-1 with TRBJ1-6; no clear D gene. This sequence was found in an adult who received the AZD1222 COVID-19 vaccine. Sample: peripheral blood, taken 28 days after the second AZD1222 dose. The DNA of the CDR3 is TGCAGTGCTAGTAGGTCGGGGAGTGGCTTGTCTACTTCACCCCTCCACTTT. This translates into CSASRSGSGLSTSPLHF.